This T cell receptor (beta chain) was sequenced for a study of cytomegalovirus exposure and HLA in healthy donors. CDR3 length: 14 amino acids. V was trimmed by 0 bases and J by 4 bases, leaving 8 bases between them. CDR1 and CDR2 from the germline V gene are SGHRS and YFSETQ. PCR primers comprised 60 Vbeta and 13 Jbeta primers. The assay was immunoSEQ multiplex PCR, and TCRdb's table has in-frame clones only and misses some. The sample includes roughly 100,000 clones, 76% seen only once; the top ten take around 4.4%. In the case of this clone: Other DNA sequences in the sample encode the same CDR3.

The origin of this receptor is a man aged 35-49 years in good health and CMV-seronegative. The chain carries TRBV5-1 and TRBJ2-1; the D is unclear. Sequenced sample: PBMCs. The CDR3 reads CASSLGDSYNEQFF. CDR3 DNA sequence: TGCGCCAGCAGCTTGGGCGACTCTTACAATGAGCAGTTCTTC.